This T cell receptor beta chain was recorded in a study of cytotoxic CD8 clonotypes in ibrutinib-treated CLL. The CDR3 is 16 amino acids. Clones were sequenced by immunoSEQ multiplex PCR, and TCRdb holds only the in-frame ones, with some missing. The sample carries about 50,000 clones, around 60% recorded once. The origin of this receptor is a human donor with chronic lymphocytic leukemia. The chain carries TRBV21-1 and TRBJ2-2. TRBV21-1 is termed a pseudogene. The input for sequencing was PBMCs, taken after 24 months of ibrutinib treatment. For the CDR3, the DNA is TGTGCCAGCAGCAACGGGGCGACAGAAAACACCGGGGAGCTGTTTTTT. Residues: CASSNGATENTGELFF.